Described below is a single T cell receptor (beta chain) sequence and its context. No cognate antigen has been identified for it. No base-level quality is on record; no much larger clone is a single base apart. This sample was included in a study of T cells in Graves' hyperthyroidism and ophthalmopathy (dated by TCRdb to about 2019). Regarding the complete study: Peripheral blood was sampled at the time of initial diagnosis, prior to any treatment. A discovery cohort of about a hundred patients, about 40 with Graves' ophthalmopathy and more than 55 with stable Graves' hyperthyroidism, was used to find distinguishing TCR V-J signatures. Once sampling was done, hyperthyroidism patients were given methimazole at a starting dose of 30 mg daily, whereas ophthalmopathy patients were given high-dose intravenous methylprednisolone. In addition, the study compared T-cell repertoires in thyroid tissue and in blood from five or six Graves' hyperthyroidism patients. The 100 discovery patients were divided at random into training and test sets in a 7:3 ratio. TCR Vbeta CDR3 sequencing of 120 to 150 peripheral blood samples (fewer than 45 ophthalmopathy, 70 to 85 hyperthyroidism and roughly 17 progressor patients) is reported in the paper. An independent validation cohort of around 20 hyperthyroidism patients and over 15 patients who later progressed to ophthalmopathy tested prospective prediction of ophthalmopathy. Study-wide conclusions, independent of this receptor: In validation, the model predicted progression to ophthalmopathy a median of roughly six months before onset, with around 70% sensitivity and roughly 77% specificity. Most expanded thyroid clonotypes (frequency above 0.001) were also detected in blood, suggesting blood repertoires may reflect thyroid immune responses. No statistical method was used to fix the sample size in advance, and group allocation was not hidden from the investigators. In cross-validation, a model built on a 13 V-J signature told ophthalmopathy apart from stable hyperthyroidism with approximately 90% sensitivity and about 81% specificity, and in testing the same model reached 80%/75%.

Stable Graves' hyperthyroidism was defined as no progression to ophthalmopathy during 18 months of follow-up. Hyperthyroidism patients were newly diagnosed, with disease duration under 2 months, and aged 18 to 65 years. Any patient with an uncontrolled infection, another autoimmune disease, pregnancy or lactation was excluded. Diagnoses were based on clinical symptoms, serum thyroxine and TRAb, thyroid ultrasound and orbital computed tomography. PBMCs were separated from 7.5 to 10 ml of fresh peripheral blood using Ficoll-Paque density gradient centrifugation. Total RNA was extracted with Trizol reagent, and quality was checked on an Agilent 2100 Bioanalyzer. TCR beta CDR3 regions were amplified from RNA transcripts. A first-round RT-PCR of the TCR CDR3 used the HTBI primer set with the Qiagen OneStep RT-PCR kit. Libraries were constructed in a second round of multiplex PCR, after which size selection and purification were performed. Paired-end sequencing of the libraries was performed with 100 bp reads on an Illumina HiSeq2000. Processing in the source paper ran as follows. SOAPnuke was used to process the raw data, removing reads that contained adapters or uncalled bases, had a mean Phred below 15, or lacked an exact match to the constant primer or identifier. High-quality paired reads were merged using COPE v1.2.5, and each unique nucleotide sequence was defined as a clonotype. MiTCR v1.1 was used to align the clonotypes against IMGT TRBV, TRBD and TRBJ reference segments. The analysis included only V-J combinations with a frequency above 0.0001, which together covered about 99% of the repertoires. The TCS score was defined as the ratio of F50 (clonal expansion) to E x V (chaos), calculated using BLOSUM62-based TCRdist between CDR3 peptides within each V-J. Welch's t-statistics and random forest reduced some 510 V-J features to about 12, which were used in a naive Bayes classifier (R e1071). TCRdb ran its own pipeline on the public reads, namely fastp trimming at Q25 and MiXCR clone calling, and kept in-frame beta chains. Duplicate CDR3 protein sequences are folded into a single record with the most common DNA and genes. What appears here as the V and J calls and clone size reflects TCRdb's work, not the paper's. The table for this sample lists 150,000 to 200,000 distinct CDR3 sequences; about 15% of them were counted only once. The ten largest clones represent 25% to 35% of the sample.

Via the germline V gene (reference sequence), CDR1 is MNHEY and CDR2 SMNVEV. CDR3 length: 13 amino acids, cysteine to phenylalanine. The CDR3 DNA has 39 bases and is translated from base 1. The V end loses 6 bases and the J end loses 3 bases, and a stretch of 12 bases separates them. The sample consisted of blood. This sequence was found in a woman between 50 and 59 years old with Graves' hyperthyroidism. Recombination connected TRBV27 to TRBJ2-7; the D match is possibly TRBD1 or TRBD2, with 5 bases aligned in each. The nucleotide sequence reads TGTGCCAGCAGCCCCGGGACGAGCTACGAGCAGTACTTC. Its translation is CASSPGTSYEQYF.